The present TCR beta chain was sequenced within a study of T cell responses to AZD1222 COVID-19 vaccine. Study background: Pooling covered second doses at about 4 or about 12 weeks.

Concerning this clone itself: Its target is not known.

Study outcomes and limitations: The donor cohort was predominantly white British with a female majority, and clonal diversity may have been underestimated. Spike-wide vaccine-associated CD4 TCRs dominated at 160-218 and 743-854. AZD1222 recipients seropositive at baseline numbered only five to seven.

V gave up 3 bases and J gave up 8 bases, with 10 bases separating them. The CDR3 covers 13 residues. The germline CDR1 and CDR2 sequences are MDHEN and SYDVKM. The table came from immunoSEQ multiplex PCR; TCRdb's copy has only in-frame clones and leaves some out. This sample has over 150,000 clones; 88% occur once, and the top ten carry around 2.9%. This sequence was found in an adult in good health. Specimen: peripheral blood, collected on day 0 of AZD1222 vaccination. V gene TRBV28 combines with J gene TRBJ1-4; maybe TRBD1 (6 bases). The CDR3 spells CASSLGGREKLFF. The CDR3 coding sequence is TGTGCCAGCAGTTTGGGGGGGCGGGAAAAACTGTTTTTT.